A selection of T cell receptor beta chains follows, all from one sample in a study of shared T cell receptors in the human thymus. The table came from immunoSEQ multiplex PCR; TCRdb's copy has only in-frame clones and leaves some out. The repertoire holds roughly 500,000 clones, with around 78% as singletons. The sample was also linked to a second study, of human thymus T cells.

The sample consisted of thymocytes. The receptors stem from a boy younger than two with a congenital heart defect. Each CDR3 is given with its conserved first and last residue. The D gene is left open where the match is weak. For some rows the clone size is stated as once, few or many, or as a class when expanded; others skip it.

d_call: -; cdr3_length: 13; clone_size: -; j_call: TRBJ2-2; v_call: TRBV11-2; cdr3_aa: CASGTGGPGELFF; cdr3_nt: TGTGCCAGCGGAACCGGGGGGCCCGGGGAGCTGTTTTTT
d_call: -; cdr3_length: 16; clone_size: -; j_call: TRBJ2-3; v_call: TRBV9; cdr3_aa: CASSVDRDSRRDTQYF; cdr3_nt: TGTGCCAGCAGCGTAGATCGGGACTCGAGGCGGGATACGCAGTATTTT
d_call: TRBD1; cdr3_length: 14; clone_size: few; j_call: TRBJ2-5; v_call: TRBV5-1; cdr3_aa: CASSPDRVQETQYF; cdr3_nt: TGCGCCAGCAGCCCTGACAGGGTCCAAGAGACCCAGTACTTC
d_call: -; cdr3_length: 14; clone_size: -; j_call: TRBJ1-2; v_call: TRBV7-2; cdr3_aa: CASTHSGSTYGYTF; cdr3_nt: TGTGCCAGCACACACAGCGGATCGACCTATGGCTACACCTTC
d_call: TRBD2; cdr3_length: 17; clone_size: -; j_call: TRBJ2-3; v_call: TRBV7-3; cdr3_aa: CASSPTWTSGTRGTQYF; cdr3_nt: TGTGCCAGCAGCCCGACCTGGACTAGCGGGACCAGGGGTACGCAGTATTTT
d_call: -; cdr3_length: 17; clone_size: once; j_call: TRBJ2-1; v_call: TRBV4-3; cdr3_aa: CASSQDTAGSSYNEQFF; cdr3_nt: TGCGCCAGCAGCCAAGATACGGCAGGTAGCTCCTACAATGAGCAGTTCTTC
d_call: -; cdr3_length: 13; clone_size: few; j_call: TRBJ2-3; v_call: TRBV25-1; cdr3_aa: CASSDSRSDTQYF; cdr3_nt: TGTGCCAGCAGTGACTCTAGAAGCGATACGCAGTATTTT
d_call: TRBD2; cdr3_length: 18; clone_size: few; j_call: TRBJ2-3; v_call: TRBV14; cdr3_aa: CASSQDLASGRFPDTQYF; cdr3_nt: TGTGCCAGCAGCCAAGACTTGGCGAGCGGGAGATTTCCAGATACGCAGTATTTT
d_call: TRBD1; cdr3_length: 17; clone_size: once; j_call: TRBJ1-2; v_call: TRBV7-3; cdr3_aa: CASTKLRTGQGFMGYTF; cdr3_nt: TGTGCCAGCACCAAACTAAGGACTGGACAGGGCTTTATGGGCTACACCTTC
d_call: TRBD1; cdr3_length: 12; clone_size: -; j_call: TRBJ2-7; v_call: TRBV6-5; cdr3_aa: CASSPTGGEQYF; cdr3_nt: TGTGCCAGCAGCCCGACAGGGGGCGAGCAGTACTTC